This TCR beta chain is drawn from a study of blood T cell repertoires in COVID-19. Looking at the study overall: Some COVID-19 samples were acute and others convalescent; all came from the United States, Italy and Spain.

Cohort 3 recovered donors had two negative PCRs, clearance, or symptom resolution. In the original processing: Amplification of reference gene primers was used by the study to estimate nucleated cell counts. Only in-frame clones appear in the TCRdb table, and some are missing; sequencing was by immunoSEQ multiplex PCR. That table furnishes V, J and clone size, whereas the DNA furnished D and trimming. This sample has 250,000 to 300,000 clones, with 70% to 90% found just once. The CDR3 has 15 residues. Germline values: CDR1 SGHRS, CDR2 YFSETQ. Germline trimming cut 0 bases from V and 2 bases from J; bases unmatched to any gene: 4.

The sample taken for sequencing was PBMCs or T cells enriched from blood (not recorded which). The TCR sequence derives from a woman aged 45-65 years who had recovered from COVID-19. The gene calls are TRBV5-1 and TRBJ1-1; 7 bases are shared with TRBD1. CDR3 nucleotides: TGCGCCAGCAGCTTGGCGACAGGGACAAACACTGAAGCTTTCTTT. This gives the protein CASSLATGTNTEAFF.